This T cell receptor (beta chain) emerged from a study of CD8 T cells in ankylosing spondylitis. J was trimmed by 3 bases and V by 6 bases; bases with no gene match: 5. CDR3 size: 15 residues. Looked up from germline, CDR1 is MNHEY and CDR2 is SMNVEV (reference sequence). A few counts support this clonotype. Its target is not known. Quantitative 5'-RACE with molecular barcodes produced the TCR beta libraries. TCRdb re-called the 5' RACE reads with MiXCR, one entry per CDR3 protein. The sample includes under 950,000 distinct CDR3 sequences, around 20% of them seen just once. Whole-study findings and limits: Disease-linked clones proved CD8+ and comparatively uncommon in peripheral blood. Ankylosing spondylitis blood appeared to carry a characteristic TCR beta motif of roughly 8 highly homologous variants.

The sample comprised blood, either unsorted or a sorted T cell fraction (not recorded which). The J gene is TRBJ2-7, the V gene TRBV27, with 13 bases matching TRBD2. The clonotype was recovered from a male donor with ankylosing spondylitis. The CDR3 DNA sequence: TGTGCCAGCAGCTCGGGACTAGCGGGAATCTACGAGCAGTACTTC. It codes for CASSSGLAGIYEQYF.